This T cell receptor (beta chain) was retrieved from a study of post-analysis software for immune sequencing data. Unique molecular identifiers were present in the TCR beta cDNA libraries. Input of 1 to 10 million T cells yielded 400,000 to 550,000 cDNA molecules. From the PCR reads, TCRdb called clonotypes with MiXCR, one entry per CDR3 protein. The data contain about 680,000 distinct CDR3 sequences, over 45% of them singletons. This clonotype was detected a few times. The sequence derives from a girl between 2 and 10 years old with multiple sclerosis. Sequenced sample: blood.

The CDR3 reads CASSQDRAGHNEQFF. The CDR3 DNA reads as TGTGCCAGCAGCCAAGATAGGGCGGGGCACAATGAGCAGTTCTTC. The chain is built from TRBV4-2 and TRBJ2-1, with D perhaps TRBD2 (6 bases). This CDR3 has 15 residues. V lost 0 bases, J lost 5 bases, and 11 bases lay in between. The germline gives CDR1 LGHNA, CDR2 YNFKEQ.